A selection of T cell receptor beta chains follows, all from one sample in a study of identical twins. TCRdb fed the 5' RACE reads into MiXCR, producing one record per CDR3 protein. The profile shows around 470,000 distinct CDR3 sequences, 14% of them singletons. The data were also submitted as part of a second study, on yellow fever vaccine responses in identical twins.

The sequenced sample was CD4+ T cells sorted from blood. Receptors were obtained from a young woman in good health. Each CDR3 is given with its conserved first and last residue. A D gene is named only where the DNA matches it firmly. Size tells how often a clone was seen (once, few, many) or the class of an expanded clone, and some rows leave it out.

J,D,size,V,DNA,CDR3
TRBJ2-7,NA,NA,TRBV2,TGTGCCAGCAGTCACTCCGGGACGGTACGATACGAGCAGTACTTC,CASSHSGTVRYEQYF
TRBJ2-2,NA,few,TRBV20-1,TGCAGTGCTAGCGACTCCCGGGACCGCACCGGGGAGCTGTTTTTT,CSASDSRDRTGELFF
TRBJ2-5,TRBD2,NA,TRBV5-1,TGCGCCAGCAGCAAGAATAGCGGGTTGGGCGGGGAGACCCAGTACTTC,CASSKNSGLGGETQYF
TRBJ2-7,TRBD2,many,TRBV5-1,TGCGCCAGCAGCTTGCCCGAACGGACTAGCGGGAGCGAGCAGTACTTC,CASSLPERTSGSEQYF
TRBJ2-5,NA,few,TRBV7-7,TGTGCTAGCAGCTTAAACGGAGTTGGAGAGACCCAGTACTTC,CASSLNGVGETQYF
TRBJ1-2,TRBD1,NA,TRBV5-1,TGCGCCAGCAGCTTGGAACAGGGGCCCTATGGCTACACCTTC,CASSLEQGPYGYTF
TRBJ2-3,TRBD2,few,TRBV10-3,TGTGCCATCAGTGAGTCGGGGAAGCGGGGGACGGAGGATACGCAGTATTTT,CAISESGKRGTEDTQYF
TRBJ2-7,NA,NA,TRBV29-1,TGCAGCGTTGGAGCAGGGCAATACGAGCAGTACTTC,CSVGAGQYEQYF
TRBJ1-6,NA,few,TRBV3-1,TGTGCCAGCAGCCAAGGCCAGACAAATTCACCCCTCCACTTT,CASSQGQTNSPLHF
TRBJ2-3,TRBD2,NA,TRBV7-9,TGTGCCAGCAGCTTTGGACCAGCGGGAGTAACAGATACGCAGTATTTT,CASSFGPAGVTDTQYF
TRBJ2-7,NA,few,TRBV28,TGTGCCAGCAGTTCTCTCCCATTCGGCGAGCAGTACTTC,CASSSLPFGEQYF
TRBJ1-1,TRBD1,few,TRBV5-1,TGCGCCAGCAGCTTGGAAGGGGGCCAGAACACTGAAGCTTTCTTT,CASSLEGGQNTEAFF
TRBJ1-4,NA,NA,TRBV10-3,TGTGCCATCAGTGGACTGCTTAATGAAAAACTGTTTTTT,CAISGLLNEKLFF
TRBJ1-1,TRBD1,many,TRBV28,TGTGCCAGCAGTTATTACAGACAGGGGGGTAACACTGAAGCTTTCTTT,CASSYYRQGGNTEAFF
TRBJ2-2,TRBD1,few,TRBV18,TGTGCCAGCTCACCCGACCCCCGGACAGGGATGGACACCGGGGAGCTGTTTTTT,CASSPDPRTGMDTGELFF
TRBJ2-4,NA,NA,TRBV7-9,TGTGCCAGCAGCCCCGGGACGGCAAACATTCAGTACTTC,CASSPGTANIQYF
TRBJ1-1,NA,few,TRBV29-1,TGCAGCGTCCGACAAGCGAACACTGAAGCTTTCTTT,CSVRQANTEAFF
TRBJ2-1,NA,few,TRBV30,TGTGCCTGGACATGGAAGAACAATGAGCAGTTCTTC,CAWTWKNNEQFF
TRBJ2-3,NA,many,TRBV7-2,TGTGCCAGCAGCTTAAGTCCGGACACAGATACGCAGTATTTT,CASSLSPDTDTQYF
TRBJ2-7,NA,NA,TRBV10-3,TGTGCCATCAGGGGCCCAGGTGGGGGGGAGCAGTACTTC,CAIRGPGGGEQYF
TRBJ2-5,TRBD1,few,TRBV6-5,TGTGCCAGCAGTTCTCTGACAGGGCTAAAGGAGACCCAGTACTTC,CASSSLTGLKETQYF
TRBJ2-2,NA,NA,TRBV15,TGTGCCACCGGGAAACAGGGAATCGGGGAGCTGTTTTTT,CATGKQGIGELFF
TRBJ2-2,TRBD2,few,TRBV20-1,TGCAGTGCTAGAGATCTTAGCGGGAGGGCTGACACCGGGGAGCTGTTTTTT,CSARDLSGRADTGELFF
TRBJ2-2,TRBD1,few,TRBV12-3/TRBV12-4,TGTGCCAGCAATCTCAACAGGGGGCGCACCGGGGAGCTGTTTTTT,CASNLNRGRTGELFF
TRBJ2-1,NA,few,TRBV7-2,TGTGCCAGCAGCTTAGTTGTGGGGGGGCATGGGCAGTTCTTC,CASSLVVGGHGQFF
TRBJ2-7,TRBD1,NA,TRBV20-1,TGCAGTGCCAGCCTACCGACAGGGACCCCCTACGAGCAGTACTTC,CSASLPTGTPYEQYF
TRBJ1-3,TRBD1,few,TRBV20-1,TGCAGTGCTCAGACAGGGGGCCCAGGAAACACCATATATTTT,CSAQTGGPGNTIYF
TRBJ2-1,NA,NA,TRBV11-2,TGTGCCAGCAGCTTAGGCGGGGAGTACAATGAGCAGTTCTTC,CASSLGGEYNEQFF